This T cell receptor (beta chain) was identified during a study of cytomegalovirus exposure and HLA in healthy donors. CDR3 size: 14 residues. Trimming stripped 2 bases from V and 4 bases from J, with 11 bases between. Germline V lookup: CDR1 SSHAT, CDR2 FNYEAQ (reference sequence). A multiplex PCR was run with 60 Vbeta primers and 13 Jbeta primers. Profiled with immunoSEQ multiplex PCR; TCRdb holds only in-frame clones, not every one. The sample lists about 150,000 clones, about 70% occurring once. Details on this clone: The antigen remains undetermined.

Study-level results: In a later analysis, V- and J-gene trimming of beta chains associated with a DCLRE1C missense variant, replicated independently. Rarity held for most TCR sequences, but there were some public TCRs that occurred in many donors. In vitro confirmation showed three CMV-associated chains to be CMV antigen specific.

This rearrangement joins TRBV7-7 to TRBJ2-5, with D possibly being TRBD2 (6 bases). The source is a woman in her sixties in good health and CMV-seropositive. Sequenced: PBMCs. Here the CDR3 DNA reads TGTGCCAGCAGCTTAAATCTGGGAGGAGAGACCCAGTACTTC. Protein product: CASSLNLGGETQYF.